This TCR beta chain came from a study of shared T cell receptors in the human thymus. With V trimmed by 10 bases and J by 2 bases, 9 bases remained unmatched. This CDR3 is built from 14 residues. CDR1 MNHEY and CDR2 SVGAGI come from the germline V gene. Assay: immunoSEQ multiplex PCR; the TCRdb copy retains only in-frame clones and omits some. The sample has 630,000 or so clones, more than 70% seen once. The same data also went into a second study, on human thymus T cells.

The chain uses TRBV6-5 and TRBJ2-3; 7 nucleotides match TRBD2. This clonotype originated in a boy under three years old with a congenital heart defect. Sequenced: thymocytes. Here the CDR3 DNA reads TGTGCCACCCACGGAGCGGGGACCACAGATACGCAGTATTTT. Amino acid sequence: CATHGAGTTDTQYF.